The 22 T cell receptor beta chains listed next were all sequenced from one sample in a study of cytomegalovirus exposure and HLA in healthy donors. Researchers ran the PCR with 60 Vbeta and 13 Jbeta primers. Here immunoSEQ multiplex PCR was the method, and the copy in TCRdb shows in-frame clones only, minus some. This sample has 150,000 to 200,000 clones, with 65% to 80% found just once. Sequencing used PBMCs. All receptors derive from a woman between 50 and 59 years old in good health and CMV-seropositive.

The chain combines TRBV6-5 with TRBJ2-5, with 10 bases that match TRBD2. CDR1 and CDR2 from the germline V gene are MNHEY and SVGAGI. The length of the CDR3 is 15 residues. V lost 5 bases and J lost 4; bases outside the gene matches: 7. CDR3 sequence (DNA): TGTGCCAGCAGTAGAAGCGGGGGGGCGGGAGAGACCCAGTACTTC. Translation gives CASSRSGGAGETQYF.

The chain uses TRBV6-1 and TRBJ2-7; TRBD1 might be the D (6 bases). Germline V gives CDR1 MNHNS, CDR2 SASEGT. Trimming stripped 10 bases from V and 2 bases from J, with 15 bases between. There are 13 residues in the CDR3. The CDR3 DNA is TGTGCCAATCTCAGGACAGTGGCCTACGAGCAGTACTTC. It specifies CANLRTVAYEQYF.

The rearrangement uses TRBV2 and TRBJ1-4; D unclear. The V gene lost 2 bases and the J gene lost 7 bases, with 11 bases spanning the gap. Germline CDR1 is SNHLY and CDR2 is FYNNEI. This CDR3 is 14 amino acids long. CDR3 sequence reads: CASSEISPSEKLFF. In DNA, the CDR3 is TGTGCCAGCAGTGAAATCAGCCCTAGTGAAAAACTGTTTTTT. Combining the CDR3 with reference TRBV2 and TRBJ1-4 gives the whole variable domain EPEVTQTPSHQVTQMGQEVILRCVPISNHLYFYWYRQILGQKVEFLVSFYNNEISEKSEIFDDQFSVERPDGSNFTLKIRSTKLEDSAMYFCASSEISPSEKLFFGSGTQLSVL.

The chain has TRBV6-5 and TRBJ1-1; D is undetermined. The length of the CDR3 is 14 residues. CDR1 is MNHEY, CDR2 SVGAGI, per germline. The V and J ends lost 5 bases and 11 bases respectively, with 21 bases between them. The CDR3 is CASSRRRWPQAAFF. The CDR3 nucleotides are TGTGCCAGCAGTCGCCGGAGGTGGCCCCAAGCGGCTTTCTTT.

This chain joins TRBV6-6 and TRBJ1-5; 11 bases map to TRBD1. Trimming cost V 3 bases and J 6 bases; bases outside gene matches: 7. The V gene's germline CDR1 is MNHNY and CDR2 SVGAGI (reference sequence). CDR3 length: 16 amino acids. The CDR3 is CASSYSGTGGIQPQHF. Here the CDR3 DNA reads TGTGCCAGCAGTTATTCGGGGACAGGGGGGATTCAGCCCCAGCATTTT.

The chain combines TRBV6-6 with TRBJ2-7; D is perhaps TRBD1 (6 bases). Germline V gene data show CDR1 as MNHNY and CDR2 as SVGAGI (reference sequence). V was shortened by 2 bases and J by 5 bases, with 16 bases between the two germline ends. The CDR3 runs 15 residues. The CDR3 DNA sequence: TGTGCCAGCAGTTACGGTCAGGGGATTGTAGACGAGCAGTACTTC. Amino acid sequence: CASSYGQGIVDEQYF.

The V and J genes are TRBV5-1 and TRBJ1-4; D possibly corresponds to TRBD1 (6 bases). Trimming took 5 bases from V and 5 from J, leaving 13 bases between them. This CDR3 is built from 14 residues. CDR1 and CDR2 (germline): SGHRS, YFSETQ. CDR3 nucleotides: TGCGCCAGCAGACCAGGGGCAGGGAATGAAAAACTGTTTTTT. Its protein is CASRPGAGNEKLFF. Full variable domain (remainder filled in from reference TRBV5-1 and TRBJ1-4): KAGVTQTPRYLIKTRGQQVTLSCSPISGHRSVSWYQQTPGQGLQFLFEYFSETQRNKGNFPGRFSGRQFSNSRSEMNVSTLELGDSALYLCASRPGAGNEKLFFGSGTQLSVL.

V gene TRBV13 combines with J gene TRBJ2-5, with D possibly matching TRBD1 (5 bases). The better agreement between TRBJ2-7 and the DNA end casts doubt on the J call. Germline V gives CDR1 PRHDT, CDR2 FYEKMQ (reference sequence). The CDR3 is 14 amino acids. The CDR3 DNA reads TGTGCCAGCAGCTCGAGGCAGGGCCGCTACGAGCAGTACTTC. Translating gives CASSSRQGRYEQYF.

This clone appeared a single time. The V call is TRBV18, the J call TRBJ2-6; D remains ambiguous. V lost 2 bases and J 1 base, leaving 6 bases between the germline ends. CDR3 length equals 15 residues. Per the germline V gene, CDR1 is KGHSH and CDR2 is LQKENI. The CDR3 sequence is CASSPGSSGANVLTF. The CDR3 DNA reads as TGTGCCAGCTCACCAGGCAGTTCTGGGGCCAACGTCCTGACTTTC.

This clone was detected a few times. CDR3: CASSAGGEGQPQHF. For the CDR3, the DNA is TGTGCCAGCAGTGCGGGGGGGGAGGGACAGCCCCAGCATTTT. The V gene is TRBV6-1, the J gene TRBJ1-5; maybe TRBD1 (5 bases). The CDR3 is 14 residues long. Trimming removed 4 bases at V and 7 bases at J, with 14 bases between. Per germline, CDR1 MNHNS and CDR2 SASEGT.

This sequence joins TRBV4-1 and TRBJ1-5; D remains ambiguous. Per the germline V gene, CDR1 is MGHRA and CDR2 is YSYEKL. With 1 base removed from V and 9 bases from J, the gap between germline ends came to 19 bases. The CDR3 is 16 residues long. DNA for the CDR3: TGCGCCAGCAGCCAAGGAAGAGAGGGCTACACTTGGCCCCAGCATTTT. This codes for CASSQGREGYTWPQHF.

This rearrangement joins TRBV5-6 to TRBJ1-6; 7 nucleotides line up with TRBD1. V shed 4 bases and J 9 bases; nucleotides not matched to a gene: 13. The CDR3 runs 16 residues. The germline V gene has CDR1 SGHDT and CDR2 YYEEEE. CDR3 DNA: TGTGCCAGCAGCCATCCCCGGGCAGGGGGTTTTTCACCCCTCCACTTT. Encoded protein: CASSHPRAGGFSPLHF.

The chain couples TRBV6-6 to TRBJ2-7; D remains ambiguous. The length of the CDR3 is 13 residues. With 0 bases removed from V and 6 bases from J, the gap between germline ends came to 9 bases. Germline loops: CDR1 MNHNY, CDR2 SVGAGI (reference sequence). The CDR3 is CASSYSRECEQYF. Written as DNA, the CDR3 is TGTGCCAGCAGTTACTCGAGAGAATGCGAGCAGTACTTC.

The chain combines TRBV19 with TRBJ1-5; D ambiguous. Trimming took off 7 bases at V and 1 base at J, with 8 bases between the two ends. In germline, CDR1 is LNHDA, CDR2 SQIVND (reference sequence). This CDR3 region has 13 residues. The CDR3 DNA is TGTGCCAGTACGCTGGCAAGCAATCAGCCCCAGCATTTT. Translated: CASTLASNQPQHF.

The rearrangement uses TRBV2 and TRBJ2-2, with a tentative D call TRBD2 (7 bases). Germline-derived CDR1 and CDR2 are SNHLY and FYNNEI. V was trimmed by 7 bases and J by 2 bases, leaving 11 bases between them. The CDR3 has 14 residues. CDR3 coding DNA: TGTGCCAGCACCGGGGGGCATAACACCGGGGAGCTGTTTTTT. Its translation: CASTGGHNTGELFF.

The CDR3 reads CASSLGWAQYF. CDR3 coding DNA: TGTGCCAGCAGTCTAGGTTGGGCCCAGTACTTC. The V gene is TRBV2, the J gene TRBJ2-5; D unresolved. The V gene's germline CDR1 is SNHLY and CDR2 FYNNEI. This CDR3 has 11 residues. V was clipped by 5 bases and J by 9 bases, with 10 bases between them.

The chain recombines TRBV13 with TRBJ1-2, with TRBD1 identical over 7 bases. Germline V gene lookup returns CDR1 PRHDT and CDR2 FYEKMQ (reference sequence). The CDR3 is made up of 13 amino acids. The J segment lost 4 bases and the V segment lost 6 bases, leaving 5 bases of the junction unmatched. This chain's CDR3 is CASRGRDSYGYTF. The CDR3 DNA is TGTGCCAGCAGGGGCCGGGACAGCTATGGCTACACCTTC.

The chain joins TRBV6-5 to TRBJ1-2; possibly TRBD1 for D (5 bases). Germline V gene sequence: CDR1 MNHEY, CDR2 SVGAGI. V lost 2 bases to trimming and J lost 3 bases, with 16 bases between them. The CDR3 covers 16 residues. DNA for the CDR3: TGTGCCAGCAGTTACAGCACAGGCGAACTATACTATGGCTACACCTTC. Protein: CASSYSTGELYYGYTF.

This sequence joins TRBV6-5 and TRBJ1-1, with D unresolved. Germline values: CDR1 MNHEY, CDR2 SVGAGI. V was cut by 0 bases and J by 1 base, with 9 bases left in between. This CDR3 spans 15 amino acids. The CDR3 loop is CASSYSYPRNTEAFF. DNA for the CDR3: TGTGCCAGCAGTTACTCGTATCCGAGGAACACTGAAGCTTTCTTT.

The chain joins TRBV18 to TRBJ1-1; TRBD1 matches 8 bases. V lost 2 bases and J lost 8; bases outside the gene matches: 10. CDR1 and CDR2 from the germline V gene are KGHSH and LQKENI. This CDR3 contains 15 residues. The CDR3 coding sequence is TGTGCCAGCTCACCAACAGTGGACAGGGCCAAGGAAGCTTTCTTT. Translating gives CASSPTVDRAKEAFF. Combining the CDR3 with reference TRBV18 and TRBJ1-1 gives the whole variable domain NAGVMQNPRHLVRRRGQEARLRCSPMKGHSHVYWYRQLPEEGLKFMVYLQKENIIDESGMPKERFSAEFPKEGPSILRIQQVVRGDSAAYFCASSPTVDRAKEAFFGQGTRLTVV.

The table lists this clone with a few counts. The junction shows a germline mismatch at one end, possibly a read error. The same CDR3 can be traced to other DNA sequences in this sample. The CDR3 spells CASSVGQTDTQYF. The DNA of the CDR3 is TGCGCCAGCAGCGTAGGACAAACAGATACGCAGTATTTT. The rearrangement uses TRBV9 and TRBJ2-3; TRBD1 might be the D (5 bases). This CDR3 comprises 13 residues. Germline values: CDR1 SGDLS, CDR2 YYNGEE.

This clone came up a few times. The rearrangement uses TRBV6-1 and TRBJ1-5; D is unresolved. The CDR3 has 15 amino acids. V lost 10 bases and J lost 5, with 21 bases in between. Per the germline V gene, CDR1 is MNHNS and CDR2 is SASEGT. Written as DNA, the CDR3 is TGTGCCACCAACCCTGCGCCAACGGGTCATCAGCCCCAGCATTTT. This gives the protein CATNPAPTGHQPQHF.